The TCR beta chain described here comes from a study of patients and donors after allogeneic stem cell transplantation. TCRdb independently ran MiXCR on the RT-PCR reads; one entry per CDR3 protein. The sample contains 150,000 to 200,000 distinct CDR3 sequences, 41% of which appear only once. Trimming shortened V by 3 bases and J by 6 bases, and 11 bases separated the two germline ends. CDR3 length: 13 amino acids. This receptor was taken from a human donor who was either an allogeneic HSCT recipient or a stem cell or donor lymphocyte infusion donor (not recorded which). It is not recorded whose cells these are; they may come from a transplant donor. The chain carries TRBV12-3 or TRBV12-4 and TRBJ1-2; the D gene is possibly TRBD1 (6 bases). The source material was blood, either unsorted or a sorted T cell fraction (not recorded which). The CDR3, as DNA: TGTGCCAGCAGTTTCGCAGGGGTGAATGGCTACACCTTC. Residues: CASSFAGVNGYTF.